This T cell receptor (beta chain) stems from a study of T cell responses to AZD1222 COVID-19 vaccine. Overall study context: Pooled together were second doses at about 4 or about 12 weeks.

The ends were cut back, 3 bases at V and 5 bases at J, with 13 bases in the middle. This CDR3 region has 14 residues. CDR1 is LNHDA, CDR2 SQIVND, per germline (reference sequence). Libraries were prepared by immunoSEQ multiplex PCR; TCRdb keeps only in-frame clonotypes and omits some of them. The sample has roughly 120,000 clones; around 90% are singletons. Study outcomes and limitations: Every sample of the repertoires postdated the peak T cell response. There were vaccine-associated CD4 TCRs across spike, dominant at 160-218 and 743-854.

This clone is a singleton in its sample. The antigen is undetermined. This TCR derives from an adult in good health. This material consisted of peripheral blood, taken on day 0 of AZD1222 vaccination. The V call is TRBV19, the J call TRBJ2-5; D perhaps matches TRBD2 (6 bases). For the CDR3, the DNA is TGTGCCAGTAGTATCAAGTTTGGGGGGGAGACCCAGTACTTC. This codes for CASSIKFGGETQYF.